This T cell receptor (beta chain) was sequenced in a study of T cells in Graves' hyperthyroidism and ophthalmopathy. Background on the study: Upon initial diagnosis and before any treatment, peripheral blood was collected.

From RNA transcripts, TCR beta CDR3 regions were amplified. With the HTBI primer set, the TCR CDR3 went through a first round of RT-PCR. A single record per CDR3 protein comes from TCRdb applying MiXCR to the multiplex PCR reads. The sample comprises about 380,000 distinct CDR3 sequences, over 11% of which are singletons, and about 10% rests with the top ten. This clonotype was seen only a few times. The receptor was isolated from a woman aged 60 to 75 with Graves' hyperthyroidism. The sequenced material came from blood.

Here the CDR3 DNA reads TGTGCCAGTAGTAGACTGACTAGCCCCAGCGATGAGCAGTTCTTC. The encoded protein is CASSRLTSPSDEQFF. The chain joins TRBV19 to TRBJ2-1; 7 bases fit TRBD2. The length of the CDR3 is 15 residues. After removal of 4 bases from V and 8 bases from J, the junction contained 11 bases not matched to a gene. CDR1 is LNHDA and CDR2 is SQIVND in the germline V gene (reference sequence).